The clone carrying this T cell receptor (beta chain) was seen many times. No antigen is known for it. The entry originates in a study of response to subunit inactivated influenza vaccine. Study outcomes and limitations: The authors offered the suggestion that each seasonal influenza vaccination recruits few new T cells.

V was pared by 0 bases and J by 5 bases, with 10 bases between. Germline lookup yields CDR1 LNHNV and CDR2 YYDKDF (reference sequence). The CDR3 loop spans 14 amino acids. TCRdb re-analysed the RT-PCR reads in MiXCR, keeping a single row per CDR3 protein. The data contain over 450,000 distinct CDR3 sequences, 10% to 15% of them singletons. The TCR comes from a man between 50 and 59 years old who received an inactivated influenza vaccine. The rearrangement links TRBV15 to TRBJ2-5; D unresolved. Here the sequenced sample was PBMCs from blood, taken roughly 6 weeks after vaccination. The CDR3 protein is CATSRDIGLETQYF. The CDR3 DNA reads TGTGCCACCAGCAGAGATATCGGGTTGGAGACCCAGTACTTC.